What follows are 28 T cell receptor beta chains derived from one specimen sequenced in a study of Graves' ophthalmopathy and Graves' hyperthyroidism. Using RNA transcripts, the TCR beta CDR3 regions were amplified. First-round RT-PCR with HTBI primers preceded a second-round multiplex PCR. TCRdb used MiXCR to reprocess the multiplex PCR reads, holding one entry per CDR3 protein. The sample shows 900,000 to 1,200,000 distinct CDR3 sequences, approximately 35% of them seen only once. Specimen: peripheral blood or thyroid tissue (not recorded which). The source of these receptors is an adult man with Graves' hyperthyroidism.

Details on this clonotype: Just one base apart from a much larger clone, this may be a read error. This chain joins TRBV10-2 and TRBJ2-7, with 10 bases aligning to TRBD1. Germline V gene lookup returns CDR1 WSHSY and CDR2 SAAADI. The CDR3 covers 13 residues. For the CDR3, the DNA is TGTGCCAGCACCCCGGGACAGGGGTTAGTGCAGTACTTC. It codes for CASTPGQGLVQYF.

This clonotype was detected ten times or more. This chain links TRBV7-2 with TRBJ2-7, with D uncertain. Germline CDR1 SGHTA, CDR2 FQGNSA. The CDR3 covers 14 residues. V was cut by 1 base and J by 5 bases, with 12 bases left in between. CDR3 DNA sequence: TGTGCCAGCAGCTTAGTAGGAGATTTGAACGAGCAGTACTTC. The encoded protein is CASSLVGDLNEQYF.

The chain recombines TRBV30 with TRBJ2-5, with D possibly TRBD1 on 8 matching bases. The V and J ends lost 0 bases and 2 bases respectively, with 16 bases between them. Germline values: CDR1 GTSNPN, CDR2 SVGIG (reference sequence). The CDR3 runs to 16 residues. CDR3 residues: CAWSVLGQGGQETQYF. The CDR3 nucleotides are TGTGCCTGGAGTGTACTCGGACAGGGAGGGCAAGAGACCCAGTACTTC.

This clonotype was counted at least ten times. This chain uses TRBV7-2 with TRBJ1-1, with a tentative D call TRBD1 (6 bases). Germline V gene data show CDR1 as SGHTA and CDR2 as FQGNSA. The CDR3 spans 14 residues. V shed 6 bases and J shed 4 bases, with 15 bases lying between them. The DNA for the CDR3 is TGTGCCAGCAGAGAACAGGGTATAGCCACTGAAGCTTTCTTT. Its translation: CASREQGIATEAFF.

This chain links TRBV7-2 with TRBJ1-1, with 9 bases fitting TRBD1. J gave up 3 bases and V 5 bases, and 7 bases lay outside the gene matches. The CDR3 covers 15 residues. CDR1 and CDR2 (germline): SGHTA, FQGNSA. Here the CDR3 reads CASSPRQGVDTEAFF. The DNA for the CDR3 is TGTGCCAGCAGCCCTAGACAGGGGGTCGACACTGAAGCTTTCTTT.

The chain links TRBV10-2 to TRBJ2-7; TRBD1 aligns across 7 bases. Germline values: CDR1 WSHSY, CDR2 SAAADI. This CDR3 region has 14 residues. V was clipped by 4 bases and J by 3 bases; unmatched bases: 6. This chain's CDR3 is CASSAGTAVYEQYF. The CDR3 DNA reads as TGCGCCAGCAGTGCCGGGACAGCTGTCTACGAGCAGTACTTC.

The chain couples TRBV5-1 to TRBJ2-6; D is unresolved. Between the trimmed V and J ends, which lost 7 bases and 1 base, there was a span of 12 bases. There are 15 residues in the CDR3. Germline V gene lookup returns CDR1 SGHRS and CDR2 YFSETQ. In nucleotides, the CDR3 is TGCGCCAGCGTGAAAGACCGATCTGGGGCCAACGTCCTGACTTTC. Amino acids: CASVKDRSGANVLTF.

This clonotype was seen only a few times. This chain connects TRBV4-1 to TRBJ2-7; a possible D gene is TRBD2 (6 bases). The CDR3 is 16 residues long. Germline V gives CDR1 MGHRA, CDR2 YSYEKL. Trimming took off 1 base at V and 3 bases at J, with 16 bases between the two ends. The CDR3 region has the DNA TGCGCCAGCAGCCAAGGGGGGACTGTATCCCTCTACGAGCAGTACTTC. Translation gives CASSQGGTVSLYEQYF.

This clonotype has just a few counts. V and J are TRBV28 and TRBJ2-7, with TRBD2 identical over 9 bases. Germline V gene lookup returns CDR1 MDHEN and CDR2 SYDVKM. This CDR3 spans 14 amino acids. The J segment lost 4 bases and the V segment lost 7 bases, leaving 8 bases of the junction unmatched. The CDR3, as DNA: TGTGCCAGCAACGGGGCGGGAGGGCGATACGAGCAGTACTTC. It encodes CASNGAGGRYEQYF.

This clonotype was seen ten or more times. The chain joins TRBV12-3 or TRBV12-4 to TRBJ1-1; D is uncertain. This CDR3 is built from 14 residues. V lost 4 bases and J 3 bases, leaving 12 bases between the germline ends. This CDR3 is CASSSTRGYTEAFF. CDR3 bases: TGTGCCAGCAGTTCGACCCGAGGTTACACTGAAGCTTTCTTT.

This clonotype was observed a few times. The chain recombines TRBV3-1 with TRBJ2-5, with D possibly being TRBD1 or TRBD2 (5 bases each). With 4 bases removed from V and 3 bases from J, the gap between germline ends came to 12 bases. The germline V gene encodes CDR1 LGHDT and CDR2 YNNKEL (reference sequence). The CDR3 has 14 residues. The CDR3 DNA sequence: TGTGCCAGCAGCCCACGGGGCCCTAAAGAGACCCAGTACTTC. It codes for CASSPRGPKETQYF.

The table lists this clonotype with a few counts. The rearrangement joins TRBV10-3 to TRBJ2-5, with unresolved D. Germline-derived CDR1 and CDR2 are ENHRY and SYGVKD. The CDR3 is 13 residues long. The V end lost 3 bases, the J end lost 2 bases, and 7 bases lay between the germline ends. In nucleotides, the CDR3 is TGTGCCATCAGTGACCGGTTACAAGAGACCCAGTACTTC. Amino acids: CAISDRLQETQYF.

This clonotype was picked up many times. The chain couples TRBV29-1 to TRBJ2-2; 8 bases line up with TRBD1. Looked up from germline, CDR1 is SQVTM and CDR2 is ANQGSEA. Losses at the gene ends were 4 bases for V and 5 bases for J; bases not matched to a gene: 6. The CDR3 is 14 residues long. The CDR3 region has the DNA TGCAGCGTTGGGCAGGGGGCAAGGACCGGGGAGCTGTTTTTT. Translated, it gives CSVGQGARTGELFF.

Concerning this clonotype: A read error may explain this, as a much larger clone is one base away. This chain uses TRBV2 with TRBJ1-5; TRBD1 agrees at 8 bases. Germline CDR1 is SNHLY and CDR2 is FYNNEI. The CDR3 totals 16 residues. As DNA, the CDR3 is TGTGCCGGCAGTCGGGACAGGACAGATAGCAATCAGCCCCAGCATTTT. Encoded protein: CAGSRDRTDSNQPQHF.

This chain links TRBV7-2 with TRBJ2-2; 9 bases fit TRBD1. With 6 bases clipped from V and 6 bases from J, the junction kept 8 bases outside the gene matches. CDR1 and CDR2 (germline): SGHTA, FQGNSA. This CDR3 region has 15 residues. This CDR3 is CASRALQGASGELFF. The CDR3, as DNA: TGTGCCAGCAGAGCTTTACAGGGGGCGTCCGGGGAGCTGTTTTTT.

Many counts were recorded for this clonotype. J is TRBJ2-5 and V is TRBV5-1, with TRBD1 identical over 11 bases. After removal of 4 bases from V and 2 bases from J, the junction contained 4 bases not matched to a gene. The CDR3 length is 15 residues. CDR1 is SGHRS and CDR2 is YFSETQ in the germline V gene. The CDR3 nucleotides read TGCGCCAGCAGCGGGGGACAGGGGGGACAAGAGACCCAGTACTTC. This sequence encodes CASSGGQGGQETQYF.

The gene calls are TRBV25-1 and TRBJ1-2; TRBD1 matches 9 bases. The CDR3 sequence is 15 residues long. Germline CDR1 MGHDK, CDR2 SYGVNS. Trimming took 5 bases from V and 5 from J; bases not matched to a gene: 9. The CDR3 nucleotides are TGTGCCAGCAGTACCCCACAGGGGGCGCGTTATGGCTACACCTTC. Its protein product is CASSTPQGARYGYTF.

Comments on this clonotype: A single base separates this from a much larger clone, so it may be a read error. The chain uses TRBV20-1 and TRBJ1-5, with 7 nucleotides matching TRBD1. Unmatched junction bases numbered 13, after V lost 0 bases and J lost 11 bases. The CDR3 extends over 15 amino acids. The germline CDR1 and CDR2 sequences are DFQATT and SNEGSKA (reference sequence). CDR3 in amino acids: CSARDRRGGGQTQHF. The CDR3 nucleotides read TGCAGTGCTAGAGATCGGAGGGGAGGGGGCCAGACCCAGCATTTT.

In nucleotides, the CDR3 is TGCAGTGCTTTCCGCGGAAAGGTACAAGCCCAAGGGGCTTTCTTT. Its protein product is CSAFRGKVQAQGAFF. The J gene is TRBJ1-1, the V gene TRBV20-1; D gene ambiguous. V dropped 5 bases and J dropped 11 bases, with 27 bases sitting between them. The CDR3 is made up of 15 amino acids. The germline CDR1 and CDR2 sequences are DFQATT and SNEGSKA (reference sequence).

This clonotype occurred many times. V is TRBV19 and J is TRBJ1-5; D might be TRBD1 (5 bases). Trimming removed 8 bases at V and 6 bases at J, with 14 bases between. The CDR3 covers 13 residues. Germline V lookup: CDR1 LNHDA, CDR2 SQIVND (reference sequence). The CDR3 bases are TGTGCCAGTCGGGACGGCTCAGGTCAGCCCCAGCATTTT. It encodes CASRDGSGQPQHF.

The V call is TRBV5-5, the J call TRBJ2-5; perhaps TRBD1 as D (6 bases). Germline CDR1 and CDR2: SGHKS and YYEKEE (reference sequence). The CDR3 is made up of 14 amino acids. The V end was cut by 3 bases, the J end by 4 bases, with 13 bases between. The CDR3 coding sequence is TGTGCCAGCAGCTGGGGGCAGGCCGGAGAGACCCAGTACTTC. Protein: CASSWGQAGETQYF. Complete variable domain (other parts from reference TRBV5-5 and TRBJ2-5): DAGVTQSPTHLIKTRGQQVTLRCSPISGHKSVSWYQQVLGQGPQFIFQYYEKEERGRGNFPDRFSARQFPNYSSELNVNALLLGDSALYLCASSWGQAGETQYFGPGTRLLVL.

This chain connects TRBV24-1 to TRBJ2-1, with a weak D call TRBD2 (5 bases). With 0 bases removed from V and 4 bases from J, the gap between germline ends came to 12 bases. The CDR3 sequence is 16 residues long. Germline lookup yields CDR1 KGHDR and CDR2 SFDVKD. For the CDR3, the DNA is TGTGCCACCAGTGATTTGTTCGGGGAGCATTACAATGAGCAGTTCTTC. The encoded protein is CATSDLFGEHYNEQFF.

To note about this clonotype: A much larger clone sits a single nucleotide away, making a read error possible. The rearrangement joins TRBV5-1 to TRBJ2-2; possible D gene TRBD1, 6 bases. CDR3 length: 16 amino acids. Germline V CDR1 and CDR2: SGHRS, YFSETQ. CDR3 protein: CASSLWGLTNTGKLFF. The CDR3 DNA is TGCGCCAGCAGCCTTTGGGGGCTCACCAACACCGGGAAGCTGTTTTTT.

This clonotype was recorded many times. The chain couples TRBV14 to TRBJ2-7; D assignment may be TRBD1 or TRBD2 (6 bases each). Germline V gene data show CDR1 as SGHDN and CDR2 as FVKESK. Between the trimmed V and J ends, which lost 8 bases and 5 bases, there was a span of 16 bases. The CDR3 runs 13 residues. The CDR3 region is CASRKGGRDEQYF. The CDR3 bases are TGTGCCAGCCGTAAGGGGGGTAGAGACGAGCAGTACTTC.

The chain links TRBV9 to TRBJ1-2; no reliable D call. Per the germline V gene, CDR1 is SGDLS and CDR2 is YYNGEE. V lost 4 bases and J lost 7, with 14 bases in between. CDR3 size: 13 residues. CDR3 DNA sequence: TGTGCCAGCAGCCAAGACATTGGGTTTGGCTACACCTTC. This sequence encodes CASSQDIGFGYTF.

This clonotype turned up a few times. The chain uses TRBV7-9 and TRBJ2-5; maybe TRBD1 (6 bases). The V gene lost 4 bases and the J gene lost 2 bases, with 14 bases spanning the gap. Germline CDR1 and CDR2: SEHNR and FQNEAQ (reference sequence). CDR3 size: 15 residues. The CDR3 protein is CASSSWSGEQETQYF. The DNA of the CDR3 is TGTGCCAGCAGCTCCTGGTCAGGGGAACAAGAGACCCAGTACTTC.

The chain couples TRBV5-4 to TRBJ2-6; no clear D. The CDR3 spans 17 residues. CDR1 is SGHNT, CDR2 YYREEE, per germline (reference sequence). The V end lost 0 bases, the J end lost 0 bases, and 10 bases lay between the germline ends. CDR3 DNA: TGTGCCAGCAGCTTGGGGGCCCCGCGCTCTGGGGCCAACGTCCTGACTTTC. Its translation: CASSLGAPRSGANVLTF.

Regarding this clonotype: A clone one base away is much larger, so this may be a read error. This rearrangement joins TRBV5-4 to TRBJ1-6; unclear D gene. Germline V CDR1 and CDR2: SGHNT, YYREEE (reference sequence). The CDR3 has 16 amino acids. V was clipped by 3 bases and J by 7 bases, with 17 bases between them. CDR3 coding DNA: TGTGCCAGCAGCTCGGCCGGGCAGGTCGGAAATTCACCCCTCCACTTT. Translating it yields CASSSAGQVGNSPLHF.